What follows is one T cell receptor beta chain and its context. The data were taken from a study of cytomegalovirus exposure and HLA in healthy donors. The overall study: The roughly 120 million unique TCR beta sequences, from 150 million to 200 million T cells, were found by an earlier analysis.

Donors likely had unrecorded immune exposures despite being nominally healthy when sampled. V lost 4 bases to trimming and J lost 7 bases; unmatched junction nucleotides: 7. The CDR3 runs 16 residues. CDR1 GTSNPN and CDR2 SVGIG come from the germline V gene (reference sequence). The PCR ran on 60 Vbeta and 13 Jbeta primers. Clones were sequenced by immunoSEQ multiplex PCR, and TCRdb holds only the in-frame ones, with some missing. This sample has 130,000 or so clones, with more than 60% found just once. This rearrangement joins TRBV30 to TRBJ2-2; 15 nucleotides line up with TRBD2. The receptor was derived from a woman younger than 30 in good health and CMV-seronegative. The specimen sequenced was PBMCs. Written as DNA, the CDR3 is TGTGCCTGGACGGGACTAGCGGGAGGTGTTGGCGGGGAGCTGTTTTTT. The encoded protein is CAWTGLAGGVGGELFF.